This TCR beta chain was captured by sequencing in a study of blood T cell repertoires in COVID-19. Study summary: T cells, B-cell-depleted T cells, or PBMCs supplied cDNA or gDNA.

In the original analysis: Reference gene primer amplification gave estimated nucleated cell counts. The data were produced by immunoSEQ multiplex PCR, yet TCRdb's version contains in-frame clones alone and is incomplete. D and trimming were read from the DNA, whereas the V and J calls and clone size are those reported in that table. The table records roughly 170,000 clones, around 85% of them present only once. V lost 3 bases to trimming and J lost 6 bases, with 15 bases between them. Germline CDR1 MDHEN, CDR2 SYDVKM. This CDR3 is built from 15 residues. The sequenced sample consisted of peripheral blood. The TCR sequence derives from an older man with active or convalescent COVID-19. The gene calls are TRBV28 and TRBJ2-1, with no clear D. This chain's CDR3 is CASSFRRHSGNEQFF. CDR3 nucleotides: TGTGCCAGCAGTTTTCGCAGGCATTCCGGCAATGAGCAGTTCTTC.